The 26 T cell receptor beta chains listed next were all sequenced from one sample in a study of blood T cell repertoires in COVID-19. Only in-frame clones appear in the TCRdb table, and some are missing; sequencing was by immunoSEQ multiplex PCR. The table lists around 52,000 clones, about four fifths of them singletons, with more than 8% in the top ten. The sequenced sample consisted of peripheral blood. The receptors come from a woman older than 75 with acute or convalescent COVID-19.

This chain joins TRBV7-3 and TRBJ2-3, with 8 bases lining up with TRBD2. This CDR3 comprises 14 residues. The V segment lost 4 bases and the J segment 3 bases; nucleotides outside the gene matches: 3. Germline CDR1 and CDR2: SGHTA and FQGTGA. The CDR3 sequence is CASSSGLATDTQYF. CDR3 DNA sequence: TGTGCCAGCAGCTCCGGACTAGCTACAGATACGCAGTATTTT.

The rearrangement links TRBV19 to TRBJ1-1; weak D call: TRBD1 (5 bases). V was clipped by 5 bases and J by 4 bases, with 17 bases between them. This CDR3 contains 15 residues. Germline assignment: CDR1 LNHDA and CDR2 SQIVND (reference sequence). This CDR3 is CASSRGHASGTEAFF. CDR3 sequence (DNA): TGTGCCAGTAGTCGCGGACACGCTAGTGGCACTGAAGCTTTCTTT.

The chain couples TRBV14 to TRBJ1-1; 8 positions match TRBD1. CDR1 is SGHDN, CDR2 FVKESK, per germline. The CDR3 is 17 amino acids. V shed 0 bases and J 1 base; nucleotides not matched to a gene: 7. CDR3 sequence reads: CASSQDLFGTGNTEAFF. The DNA of the CDR3 is TGTGCCAGCAGCCAAGATTTATTTGGGACAGGGAACACTGAAGCTTTCTTT.

The gene calls are TRBV29-1 and TRBJ2-1; TRBD1 aligns across 9 bases. The length of the CDR3 is 14 residues. Trimming at V came to 4 bases and at J to 10 bases, leaving 11 bases not matched to a gene. Looked up from germline, CDR1 is SQVTM and CDR2 is ANQGSEA. CDR3 bases: TGCAGCGTTGGGGGACAGGGAACGTCGAGGGAGCAGTTCTTC. This translates into CSVGGQGTSREQFF.

J is TRBJ1-2 and V is TRBV6-5, with 10 bases aligning to TRBD1. The CDR3 has 14 residues. V lost 6 bases and J lost 4; bases outside the gene matches: 5. From germline, CDR1 is MNHEY and CDR2 SVGAGI. The CDR3: CASRNRQGAYGYTF. The CDR3 DNA follows: TGTGCCAGCAGAAACAGACAGGGGGCCTATGGCTACACCTTC.

The sample holds a few counts of this clone. V gene TRBV5-1 combines with J gene TRBJ2-7; the match to TRBD1 covers 8 bases. CDR3 length: 15 amino acids. The junction had 7 bases not matched to a gene; V was cut back by 1 base and J by 4 bases. Germline V gene lookup returns CDR1 SGHRS and CDR2 YFSETQ. The CDR3 loop is CASSLWRTGWYEQYF. The CDR3 region has the DNA TGCGCCAGCAGCTTGTGGCGGACAGGGTGGTACGAGCAGTACTTC.

The chain carries TRBV18 and TRBJ2-5; TRBD2 agrees at 14 bases. This CDR3 has 16 amino acids. Germline V gene lookup returns CDR1 KGHSH and CDR2 LQKENI. The V segment lost 4 bases and the J segment 4 bases; nucleotides outside the gene matches: 5. For the CDR3, the DNA is TGTGCCAGCTCACGACTAGCGGGAGGGGATGGAGAGACCCAGTACTTC. Amino acids: CASSRLAGGDGETQYF.

CDR3: CASSLWDREEETQYF. DNA of the CDR3: TGTGCCAGCAGCTTGTGGGACAGGGAAGAAGAGACCCAGTACTTC. The gene calls are TRBV11-2 and TRBJ2-5; 9 nucleotides match TRBD1. The length of the CDR3 is 15 residues. The V segment lost 3 bases and the J segment 3 bases; nucleotides outside the gene matches: 5. Germline V gene data show CDR1 as SGHAT and CDR2 as FQNNGV.

V usage is TRBV3-1 (or the pseudogene TRBV3-2) and J usage is TRBJ2-3, with a weak D call TRBD1 (7 bases). V was clipped by 4 bases and J by 4 bases, with 12 bases between them. Germline-derived CDR1 and CDR2 are LGHDT and YNNKEL (reference sequence). The CDR3 spans 14 residues. Here the CDR3 DNA reads TGTGCCAGCAGCCCAGGGGGAGGAGCAGATACGCAGTATTTT. Its translation: CASSPGGGADTQYF.

The gene calls are TRBV9 and TRBJ2-7; D might be TRBD2 (5 bases). Deletions cut 10 bases from V and 3 bases from J, with 14 bases between. Germline-derived CDR1 and CDR2 are SGDLS and YYNGEE. The CDR3 totals 12 residues. CDR3 coding DNA: TGTGCCCCGGGGTCCGGGTTCTACGAGCAGTACTTC. It encodes CAPGSGFYEQYF.

CDR3 region: CASSDSSGGHTEAFF. The CDR3 nucleotides are TGTGCCAGCAGTGACTCCTCGGGGGGGCACACTGAAGCTTTCTTT. The J gene is TRBJ1-1, the V gene TRBV6-4, with D tentatively TRBD1 (6 bases). Trimming shortened V by 0 bases and J by 3 bases, and 11 bases separated the two germline ends. The CDR3 loop spans 15 amino acids. Per germline, CDR1 MRHNA and CDR2 SNTAGT.

This clone was seen a handful of times. V usage is TRBV11-2 and J usage is TRBJ2-2; TRBD2 matches at 7 bases. Trimming removed 1 base from V and 2 bases from J; junction bases left unmatched: 4. CDR1 is SGHAT and CDR2 is FQNNGV in the germline V gene. The CDR3 consists of 16 residues. CDR3: CASSLAPSGNTGELFF. As DNA, the CDR3 is TGTGCCAGCAGCTTAGCCCCTAGCGGTAACACCGGGGAGCTGTTTTTT.

The gene calls are TRBV5-1 and TRBJ2-7, with D possibly TRBD1 on 6 matching bases. CDR1 is SGHRS and CDR2 is YFSETQ in the germline V gene. V was clipped by 2 bases and J by 7 bases, with 16 bases between them. There are 14 residues in the CDR3. The CDR3 region has the DNA TGCGCCAGCAGCTTTTTTTCAGGGGATGGGGAGCAGTACTTC. Its protein is CASSFFSGDGEQYF.

The chain is built from TRBV6-6 and TRBJ2-2; 10 bases align to TRBD2. The CDR3 runs to 15 residues. Per germline, CDR1 MNHNY and CDR2 SVGAGI (reference sequence). Germline trimming cut 6 bases from V and 4 bases from J; bases unmatched to any gene: 5. CDR3 DNA: TGTGCCAGCAGCCTCAGCGGGAGGGGCACCGGGGAGCTGTTTTTT. Residues: CASSLSGRGTGELFF.

This clone was detected only a few times. The V gene is TRBV5-4, the J gene TRBJ2-7, with 10 bases fitting TRBD1. This CDR3 has 15 amino acids. The germline V gene encodes CDR1 SGHNT and CDR2 YYREEE (reference sequence). The V and J ends lost 4 bases and 0 bases, in that order; junction bases with no gene match: 4. Here the CDR3 reads CASSAGQGSSYEQYF. The DNA of the CDR3 is TGTGCCAGCAGCGCGGGACAGGGGAGCTCCTACGAGCAGTACTTC.

As DNA, the CDR3 is TGCGCCAGCAGCTTGGTACCCGGGTCCAGCTCCTACGAGCAGTACTTC. Its protein is CASSLVPGSSSYEQYF. The genes are TRBV5-1 and TRBJ2-7; D is ambiguous. The CDR3 totals 16 residues. Germline-derived CDR1 and CDR2 are SGHRS and YFSETQ. V was cut by 0 bases and J by 0 bases, with 13 bases left in between.

V and J are TRBV5-6 and TRBJ1-1; maybe TRBD1 (5 bases). CDR1 is SGHDT, CDR2 YYEEEE, per germline. The CDR3 extends over 15 amino acids. V shed 2 bases and J shed 1 base, with 12 bases lying between them. The CDR3 sequence is CASSLLGGSNTEAFF. CDR3 sequence (DNA): TGTGCCAGCAGCTTACTCGGGGGGTCGAACACTGAAGCTTTCTTT.

V and J are TRBV2 and TRBJ2-3, with a possible D match to TRBD2 (6 bases). This CDR3 is 15 amino acids long. V was cut by 6 bases and J by 0 bases, with 13 bases left in between. The germline CDR1 and CDR2 sequences are SNHLY and FYNNEI. Here the CDR3 DNA reads TGTGCCAGCAGGCCTAGCGTTTCTAGCACAGATACGCAGTATTTT. Translation gives CASRPSVSSTDTQYF.

This clone was picked up one time. V and J are TRBV18 and TRBJ2-2; D uncertain. Trimming took off 3 bases at V and 4 bases at J, with 15 bases between the two ends. The germline CDR1 and CDR2 sequences are KGHSH and LQKENI. The CDR3 has 16 residues. CDR3 DNA sequence: TGTGCCAGCTCACCCGATATTCGTCGGAGCACCGGGGAGCTGTTTTTT. This sequence encodes CASSPDIRRSTGELFF.

The chain links TRBV30 to TRBJ1-1; D call uncertain. The CDR3 loop spans 13 amino acids. Germline V gives CDR1 GTSNPN, CDR2 SVGIG (reference sequence). With 5 bases removed from V and 11 bases from J, the gap between germline ends came to 21 bases. Here the CDR3 DNA reads TGTGCCTGGGATAGACAAAGCCCCACCCGGGCTTTCTTT. Amino acid sequence: CAWDRQSPTRAFF.

The chain links TRBV10-3 to TRBJ2-3, with 9 bases lining up with TRBD2. Germline V gene sequence: CDR1 ENHRY, CDR2 SYGVKD. Unmatched junction bases numbered 4, after V lost 3 bases and J lost 3 bases. This CDR3 spans 15 amino acids. The CDR3 protein is CAISEGGGGTDTQYF. CDR3 coding DNA: TGTGCCATCAGTGAAGGCGGGGGGGGTACAGATACGCAGTATTTT.

This clone was seen a few times. This chain joins TRBV7-2 and TRBJ2-1, with TRBD2 matching over 8 bases. This CDR3 is 17 amino acids long. J lost 7 bases, V lost 4 bases, and 15 bases had no gene match. Germline CDR1 and CDR2: SGHTA and FQGNSA. CDR3 nucleotides: TGTGCCAGCAGCTCGTCAGCGGGAGCGCGCTTGGGTAATGAGCAGTTCTTC. This encodes CASSSSAGARLGNEQFF.

The J gene is TRBJ1-1, the V gene TRBV6-1; D unclear. The CDR3 runs to 14 residues. V dropped 3 bases and J dropped 4 bases, with 12 bases sitting between them. CDR1 and CDR2 (germline): MNHNS, SASEGT. The CDR3 DNA reads TGTGCCAGCAGTGACAGGTCCCGGGGCACTGAAGCTTTCTTT. Residues: CASSDRSRGTEAFF.

The chain links TRBV4-1 to TRBJ2-7; D remains ambiguous. CDR3 length equals 17 residues. The V end lost 3 bases, the J end lost 0 bases, and 18 bases lay between the germline ends. Germline CDR1 MGHRA, CDR2 YSYEKL. The chain's CDR3 is CASSQIASAGSSYEQYF. CDR3 nucleotide sequence: TGCGCCAGCAGCCAGATCGCCTCGGCAGGTAGCTCCTACGAGCAGTACTTC.

This clone was counted only a few times. The chain is built from TRBV27 and TRBJ1-1; D possibly corresponds to TRBD1 (6 bases). The CDR3 runs 13 residues. V was clipped by 5 bases and J by 3 bases, with 10 bases between them. Per germline, CDR1 MNHEY and CDR2 SMNVEV (reference sequence). CDR3 nucleotides: TGTGCCAGCAGTACTCAGGGGTACACTGAAGCTTTCTTT. Its translation: CASSTQGYTEAFF.

The chain recombines TRBV30 with TRBJ2-7; 13 nucleotides line up with TRBD2. From germline, CDR1 is GTSNPN and CDR2 SVGIG (reference sequence). The junction had 11 bases not matched to a gene; V was cut back by 0 bases and J by 3 bases. The CDR3 is 18 residues long. The CDR3 region has the DNA TGTGCCTGGAGTGTACGCGGCGGGACTAGCGGGGTAATCTACGAGCAGTACTTC. Its protein is CAWSVRGGTSGVIYEQYF.